This entry concerns a single T cell receptor beta chain. As handled by the study authors: Reference gene primers were amplified, and this amplification served to estimate nucleated cell counts. The table came from immunoSEQ multiplex PCR; TCRdb's copy has only in-frame clones and leaves some out. V and J calls and clone size follow that table, whereas D and trimming were derived from the DNA. The data contain fewer than 150,000 clones, about 87% of them singletons. The germline V gene has CDR1 SQVTM and CDR2 ANQGSEA. V lost 6 bases and J lost 8, with 14 bases in between. The CDR3 is made up of 12 amino acids. This record belongs to a study of blood T cell repertoires in COVID-19. The wider study: COVID-19 samples collected from the United States, Italy and Spain covered acute and convalescent phases. T cells, B-cell-depleted T cells, or PBMCs provided the cDNA or gDNA that served as material.

This chain links TRBV29-1 with TRBJ1-3, with D possibly matching TRBD1 (6 bases). This TCR was recovered from a human donor in a cohort sampled during active COVID-19. The sample comprised peripheral blood. The chain's CDR3 is CSVATGLDTIYF. DNA for the CDR3: TGCAGCGTGGCTACAGGGTTAGACACCATATATTTT.